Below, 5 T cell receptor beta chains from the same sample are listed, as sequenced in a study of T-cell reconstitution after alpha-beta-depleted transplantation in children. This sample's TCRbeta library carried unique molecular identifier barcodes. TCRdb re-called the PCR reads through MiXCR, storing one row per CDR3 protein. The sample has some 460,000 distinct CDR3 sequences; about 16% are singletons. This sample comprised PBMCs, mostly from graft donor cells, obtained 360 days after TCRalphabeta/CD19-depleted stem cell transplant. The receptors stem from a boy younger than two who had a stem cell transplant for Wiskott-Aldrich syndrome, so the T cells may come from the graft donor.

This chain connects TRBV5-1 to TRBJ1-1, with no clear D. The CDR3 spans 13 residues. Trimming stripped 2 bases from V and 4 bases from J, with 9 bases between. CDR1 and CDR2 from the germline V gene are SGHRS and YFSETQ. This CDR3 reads CASSFAEGTEAFF. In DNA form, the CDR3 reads TGCGCCAGCAGCTTCGCGGAGGGCACTGAAGCTTTCTTT.

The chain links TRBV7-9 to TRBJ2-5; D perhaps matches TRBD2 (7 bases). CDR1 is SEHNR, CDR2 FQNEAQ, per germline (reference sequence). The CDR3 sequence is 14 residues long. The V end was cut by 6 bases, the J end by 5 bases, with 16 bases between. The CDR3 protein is CASRHPGGHETQYF. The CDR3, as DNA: TGTGCCAGCAGGCACCCGGGGGGCCATGAGACCCAGTACTTC. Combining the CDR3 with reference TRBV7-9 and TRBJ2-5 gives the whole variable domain DTGVSQNPRHKITKRGQNVTFRCDPISEHNRLYWYRQTLGQGPEFLTYFQNEAQLEKSRLLSDRFSAERPKGSFSTLEIQRTEQGDSAMYLCASRHPGGHETQYFGPGTRLLVL.

This chain's CDR3 is CASSLVPTGQETQYF. CDR3 bases: TGTGCCAGCAGCTTAGTCCCGACAGGGCAAGAGACCCAGTACTTC. The V gene is TRBV7-9, the J gene TRBJ2-5; 7 nucleotides line up with TRBD1. The CDR3 covers 15 residues. Germline values: CDR1 SEHNR, CDR2 FQNEAQ (reference sequence). The ends lost 1 base at V and 2 bases at J; junction bases unmatched: 4.

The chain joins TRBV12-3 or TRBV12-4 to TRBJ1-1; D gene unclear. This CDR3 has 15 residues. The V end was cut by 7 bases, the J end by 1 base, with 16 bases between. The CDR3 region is CASTLLAGQNTEAFF. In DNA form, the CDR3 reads TGTGCCAGCACCCTCCTTGCCGGGCAGAACACTGAAGCTTTCTTT.

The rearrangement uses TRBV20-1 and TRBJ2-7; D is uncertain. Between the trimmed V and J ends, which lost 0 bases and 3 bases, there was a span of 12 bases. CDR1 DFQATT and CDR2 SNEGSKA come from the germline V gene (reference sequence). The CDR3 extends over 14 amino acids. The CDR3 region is CSARDRVQYYEQYF. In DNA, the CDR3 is TGCAGTGCTAGAGATCGAGTACAGTACTACGAGCAGTACTTC.